One and the same sample provided the 14 T cell receptor beta chains below, sequenced in a study of post-analysis software for immune sequencing data. Regarding the study as a whole: Four or five TRBV segments (TRBV5-6, TRBV5-1 and TRBV20-1 among them) occurred more frequently in patients than in controls.

These receptors' targets are unknown. Libraries were made from TCR beta cDNA, and they carried unique molecular identifiers. In TCRdb, the PCR reads were re-called with MiXCR into one record per CDR3 protein. This table holds 650,000 to 900,000 distinct CDR3 sequences, more than 45% found once. Material: blood. The receptor source for this set is a girl between 5 and 17 years old with multiple sclerosis.

Only a few counts were recorded for this clonotype. The V gene is TRBV20-1, the J gene TRBJ2-7; tentative D call: TRBD1 (5 bases). CDR3 size: 15 residues. V lost 3 bases, J lost 5 bases, and 20 bases lay in between. The germline CDR1 and CDR2 sequences are DFQATT and SNEGSKA (reference sequence). This CDR3 reads CSARQADTLWNEQYF. The CDR3 DNA reads TGCAGTGCTAGGCAGGCGGACACCCTCTGGAACGAGCAGTACTTC.

This clonotype was seen a few times. J is TRBJ2-4 and V is TRBV20-1, with TRBD2 matching 13 bases. The J call may be wrong; the DNA end is better matched by TRBJ2-7. Looked up from germline, CDR1 is DFQATT and CDR2 is SNEGSKA (reference sequence). The CDR3 totals 15 residues. In DNA, the CDR3 is TGCAGTGCGGAACTACCGGGACTAGCGGGAAGCGAGCAGTACTTC. Residues: CSAELPGLAGSEQYF.

This clonotype has only a few counts. This chain links TRBV6-5 with TRBJ2-4; D gene ambiguous. Near its end, the DNA agrees better with TRBJ2-7, so the J call may be wrong. This CDR3 is built from 15 residues. The germline gives CDR1 MNHEY, CDR2 SVGAGI. The CDR3 spells CATQSGGSPTYEQYF. The DNA of the CDR3 is TGTGCCACCCAGTCGGGCGGTAGCCCGACCTACGAGCAGTACTTC.

The rearrangement links TRBV7-9 to TRBJ1-2, with 8 bases fitting TRBD1. This CDR3 comprises 12 residues. V shed 3 bases, J shed 7 bases, and the junction held 1 base outside the gene matches. The germline gives CDR1 SEHNR, CDR2 FQNEAQ (reference sequence). This CDR3 reads CASSLGQAGYTF. The CDR3 DNA reads as TGTGCCAGCAGCTTGGGACAGGCTGGCTACACCTTC.

This rearrangement joins TRBV29-1 to TRBJ2-4; D is tentatively TRBD1 or TRBD2 (5 bases each). The J call may not be correct, given that the DNA end is closer to TRBJ2-7. The CDR3 is made up of 16 amino acids. Germline V CDR1 and CDR2: SQVTM, ANQGSEA. CDR3 nucleotide sequence: TGCAGCGTTCTTCCGGGGTGGGGCCCTGGGTCCTACGAGCAGTACTTC. Amino acids: CSVLPGWGPGSYEQYF.

CDR3 sequence reads: CASSLAQDYGYTF. The CDR3 DNA reads as TGCGCCAGCAGCTTGGCTCAGGACTATGGCTACACCTTC. The chain carries TRBV5-1 and TRBJ1-2; D remains unclear. The germline V and J ends were trimmed by 0 bases and 3 bases, with 6 bases remaining between them. CDR3 length: 13 amino acids. Germline V gene lookup returns CDR1 SGHRS and CDR2 YFSETQ.

The V call is TRBV12-3 or TRBV12-4, the J call TRBJ2-5; no firm D call. The CDR3 runs 15 residues. The V end was cut by 7 bases, the J end by 0 bases, with 15 bases between. The CDR3 DNA is TGTGCCAGCACCCACGGGCAGACGTACCAAGAGACCCAGTACTTC. It is translated as CASTHGQTYQETQYF.

CDR3 region: CSARVTAGSYNEQFF. The CDR3 DNA is TGCAGTGCTAGAGTCACGGCGGGCTCCTACAATGAGCAGTTCTTC. The chain combines TRBV20-1 with TRBJ2-1, with D tentatively TRBD2 (5 bases). The CDR3 extends over 15 amino acids. CDR1 is DFQATT and CDR2 is SNEGSKA in the germline V gene (reference sequence). V lost 1 base, J lost 0 bases, and 10 bases lay in between.

The V and J genes are TRBV15 and TRBJ2-1, with 11 bases that match TRBD2. This CDR3 is 18 amino acids long. Germline values: CDR1 LNHNV, CDR2 YYDKDF (reference sequence). After removal of 0 bases from V and 4 bases from J, the junction contained 8 bases not matched to a gene. This chain's CDR3 is CATSRDLTSGNPYNEQFF. The DNA of the CDR3 is TGTGCCACCAGCAGAGATTTGACTAGCGGGAACCCATACAATGAGCAGTTCTTC. The whole variable domain, filled in from reference TRBV15 and TRBJ2-1, reads DAMVIQNPRYQVTQFGKPVTLSCSQTLNHNVMYWYQQKSSQAPKLLFHYYDKDFNNEADTPDNFQSRRPNTSFCFLDIRSPGLGDTAMYLCATSRDLTSGNPYNEQFFGPGTRLTVL.

This chain links TRBV7-9 with TRBJ2-7, with D maybe TRBD2 (5 bases). Germline CDR1 reads SEHNR; CDR2 reads FQNEAQ (reference sequence). This CDR3 region has 14 residues. V was trimmed by 1 base and J by 1 base, leaving 8 bases between them. The CDR3 protein is CASSLGRKSYEQYF. CDR3 nucleotides: TGTGCCAGCAGCTTAGGGAGGAAATCCTACGAGCAGTACTTC.

The chain links TRBV7-2 to TRBJ2-5; 10 nucleotides line up with TRBD2. CDR3 size: 16 residues. The V and J ends lost 4 bases and 1 base, in that order; junction bases with no gene match: 6. CDR1 SGHTA and CDR2 FQGNSA come from the germline V gene. CDR3 nucleotides: TGTGCCAGCAGCTCCAGACGGACTAGCGGCCAAGAGACCCAGTACTTC. It translates to CASSSRRTSGQETQYF.

The J gene is TRBJ2-7, the V gene TRBV13, with D perhaps matching TRBD1 (7 bases). Germline CDR1 reads PRHDT; CDR2 reads FYEKMQ (reference sequence). Trimming removed 5 bases from V and 2 bases from J, with 16 bases in between. The CDR3 spans 15 residues. The CDR3 loop is CASSNTRDSPYEQYF. In nucleotides, the CDR3 is TGTGCCAGCAGCAATACGCGGGACAGTCCCTACGAGCAGTACTTC.

This rearrangement joins TRBV20-1 to TRBJ2-4; a weak D match, TRBD1 (5 bases). Trimming stripped 3 bases from V and 0 bases from J, with 18 bases between. Germline CDR1 and CDR2: DFQATT and SNEGSKA (reference sequence). This CDR3 has 17 amino acids. The CDR3 DNA follows: TGCAGTGCTAGTCCTGGCGGACAAAGGTTAGCCAAAAACATTCAGTACTTC. This translates into CSASPGGQRLAKNIQYF.

This clonotype was detected once. The J gene is TRBJ1-1, the V gene TRBV12-5; 8 bases line up with TRBD1. Per the germline V gene, CDR1 is LGHNT and CDR2 is FRNRAP. V dropped 3 bases and J dropped 1; count of bases not matched to a gene: 4. CDR3 size: 15 residues. CDR3 nucleotide sequence: TGTGCTAGTGGTTTACAGGGGGTGGAGAACACTGAAGCTTTCTTT. Amino acids: CASGLQGVENTEAFF.